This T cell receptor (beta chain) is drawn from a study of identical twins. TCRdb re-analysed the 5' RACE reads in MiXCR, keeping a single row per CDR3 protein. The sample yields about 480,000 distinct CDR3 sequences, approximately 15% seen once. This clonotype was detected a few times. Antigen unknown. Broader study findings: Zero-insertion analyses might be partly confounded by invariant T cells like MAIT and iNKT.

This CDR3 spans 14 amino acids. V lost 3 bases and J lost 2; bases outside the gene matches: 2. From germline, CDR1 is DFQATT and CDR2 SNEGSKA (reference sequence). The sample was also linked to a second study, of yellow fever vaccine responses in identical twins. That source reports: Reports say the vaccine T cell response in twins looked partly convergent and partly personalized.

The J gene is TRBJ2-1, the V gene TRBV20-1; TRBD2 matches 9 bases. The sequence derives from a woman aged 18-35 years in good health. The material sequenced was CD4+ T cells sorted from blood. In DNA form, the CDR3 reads TGCAGTGCTAGTGGCGGGGGGGCCTACAATGAGCAGTTCTTC. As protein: CSASGGGAYNEQFF.